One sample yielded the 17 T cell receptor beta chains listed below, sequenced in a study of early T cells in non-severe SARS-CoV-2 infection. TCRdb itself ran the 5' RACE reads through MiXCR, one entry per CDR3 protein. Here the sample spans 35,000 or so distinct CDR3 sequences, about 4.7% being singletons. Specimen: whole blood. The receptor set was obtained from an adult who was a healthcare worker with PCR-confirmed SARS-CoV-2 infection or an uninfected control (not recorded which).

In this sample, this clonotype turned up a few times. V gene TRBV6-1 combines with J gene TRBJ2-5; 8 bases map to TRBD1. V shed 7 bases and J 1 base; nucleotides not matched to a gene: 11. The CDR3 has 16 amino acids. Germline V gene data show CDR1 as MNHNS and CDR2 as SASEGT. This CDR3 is CASNPLPGGVQETQYF. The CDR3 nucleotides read TGTGCCAGCAATCCCCTGCCAGGGGGCGTCCAAGAGACCCAGTACTTC.

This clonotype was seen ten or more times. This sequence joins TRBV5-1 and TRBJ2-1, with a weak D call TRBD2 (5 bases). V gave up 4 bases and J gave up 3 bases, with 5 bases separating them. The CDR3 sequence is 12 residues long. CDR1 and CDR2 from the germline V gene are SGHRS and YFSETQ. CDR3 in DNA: TGCGCCAGCAGCCGGGGCTACAATGAGCAGTTCTTC. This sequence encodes CASSRGYNEQFF.

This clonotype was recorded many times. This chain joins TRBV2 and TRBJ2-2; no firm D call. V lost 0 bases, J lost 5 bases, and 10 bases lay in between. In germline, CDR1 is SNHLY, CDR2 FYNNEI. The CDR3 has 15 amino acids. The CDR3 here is CASSEALGSTGELFF. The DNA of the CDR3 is TGTGCCAGCAGTGAAGCGCTAGGGTCGACCGGGGAGCTGTTTTTT. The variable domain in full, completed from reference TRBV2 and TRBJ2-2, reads EPEVTQTPSHQVTQMGQEVILRCVPISNHLYFYWYRQILGQKVEFLVSFYNNEISEKSEIFDDQFSVERPDGSNFTLKIRSTKLEDSAMYFCASSEALGSTGELFFGEGSRLTVL.

The CDR3 here is CASSPLGQSSYNEQFF. The CDR3 nucleotides read TGTGCCAGCAGTCCCCTGGGACAGAGCTCCTACAATGAGCAGTTCTTC. This rearrangement joins TRBV28 to TRBJ2-1; 7 bases are a match to TRBD1. Germline trimming cut 5 bases from V and 0 bases from J; bases unmatched to any gene: 7. This CDR3 spans 16 amino acids. Germline lookup yields CDR1 MDHEN and CDR2 SYDVKM.

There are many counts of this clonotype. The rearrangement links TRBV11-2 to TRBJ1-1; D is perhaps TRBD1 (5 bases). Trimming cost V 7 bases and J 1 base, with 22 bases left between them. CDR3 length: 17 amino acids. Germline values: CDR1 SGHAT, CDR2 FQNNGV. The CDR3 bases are TGTGCCAGCACCAGCTATGGCAGGGCGCGGCGGAACACTGAAGCTTTCTTT. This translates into CASTSYGRARRNTEAFF. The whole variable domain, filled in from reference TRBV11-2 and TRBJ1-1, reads EAGVAQSPRYKIIEKRQSVAFWCNPISGHATLYWYQQILGQGPKLLIQFQNNGVVDDSQLPKDRFSAERLKGVDSTLKIQPAKLEDSAVYLCASTSYGRARRNTEAFFGQGTRLTVV.

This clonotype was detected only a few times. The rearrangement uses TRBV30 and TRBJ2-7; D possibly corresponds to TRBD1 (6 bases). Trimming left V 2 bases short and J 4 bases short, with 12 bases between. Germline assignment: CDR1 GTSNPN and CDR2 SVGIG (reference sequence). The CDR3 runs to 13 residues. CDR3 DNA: TGTGCCTGGAGTCGTACAGGGATGTACGAGCAGTACTTC. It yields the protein CAWSRTGMYEQYF.

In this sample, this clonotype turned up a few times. The CDR3 DNA reads as TGCGCCAGCAGCCAAGATTACGAGGAGGGGATGAGAGGCTACACCTTC. This encodes CASSQDYEEGMRGYTF. This chain uses TRBV4-3 with TRBJ1-2, with D possibly matching TRBD1 (5 bases). The V gene lost 0 bases and the J gene lost 8 bases, with 19 bases spanning the gap. Germline lookup yields CDR1 LGHNA and CDR2 YSLEER. This CDR3 has 16 residues.

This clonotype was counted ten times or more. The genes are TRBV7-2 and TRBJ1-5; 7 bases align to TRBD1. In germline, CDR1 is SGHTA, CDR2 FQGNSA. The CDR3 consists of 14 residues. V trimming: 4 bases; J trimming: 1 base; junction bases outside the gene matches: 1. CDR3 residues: CASSWDSSNQPQHF. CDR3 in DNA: TGTGCCAGCAGCTGGGACAGCAGCAATCAGCCCCAGCATTTT.

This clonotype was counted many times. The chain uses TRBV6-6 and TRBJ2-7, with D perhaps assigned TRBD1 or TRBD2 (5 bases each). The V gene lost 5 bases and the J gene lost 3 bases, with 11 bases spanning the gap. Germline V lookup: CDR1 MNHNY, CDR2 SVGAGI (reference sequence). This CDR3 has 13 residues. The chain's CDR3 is CASSRDLRYEQYF. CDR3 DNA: TGTGCCAGCAGTCGGGACCTCCGCTACGAGCAGTACTTC.

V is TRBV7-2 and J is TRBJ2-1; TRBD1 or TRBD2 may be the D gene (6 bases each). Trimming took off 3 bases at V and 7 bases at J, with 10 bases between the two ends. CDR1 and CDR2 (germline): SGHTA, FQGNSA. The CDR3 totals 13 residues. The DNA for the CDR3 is TGTGCCAGCAGCTTTAGGGGGAGGAATGAGCAGTTCTTC. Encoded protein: CASSFRGRNEQFF. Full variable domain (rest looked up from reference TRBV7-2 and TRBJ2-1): GAGVSQSPSNKVTEKGKDVELRCDPISGHTALYWYRQSLGQGLEFLIYFQGNSAPDKSGLPSDRFSAERTGGSVSTLTIQRTQQEDSAVYLCASSFRGRNEQFFGPGTRLTVL.

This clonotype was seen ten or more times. The CDR3, as DNA: TGCAGTGCTACACCGGGGGATGTCACTGAAGCTTTCTTT. Residues: CSATPGDVTEAFF. The chain employs TRBV20-1 and TRBJ1-1, with TRBD1 as a possible D gene (5 bases). There are 13 residues in the CDR3. The V end lost 4 bases, the J end lost 4 bases, and 13 bases lay between the germline ends. Germline lookup yields CDR1 DFQATT and CDR2 SNEGSKA (reference sequence).

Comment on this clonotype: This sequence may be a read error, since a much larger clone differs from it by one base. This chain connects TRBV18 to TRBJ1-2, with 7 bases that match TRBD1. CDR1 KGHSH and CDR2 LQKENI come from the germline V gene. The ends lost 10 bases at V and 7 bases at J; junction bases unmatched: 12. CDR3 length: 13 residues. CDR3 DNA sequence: TGTGCCAACTCGCCTCAGGAGGGGGCTGGCTACACCTTC. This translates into CANSPQEGAGYTF.

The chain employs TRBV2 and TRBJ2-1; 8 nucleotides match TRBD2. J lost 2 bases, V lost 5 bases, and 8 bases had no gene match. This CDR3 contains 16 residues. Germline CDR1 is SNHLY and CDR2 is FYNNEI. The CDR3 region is CASSSFGAGAYNEQFF. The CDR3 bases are TGTGCCAGCAGTAGTTTTGGAGCGGGGGCCTACAATGAGCAGTTCTTC.

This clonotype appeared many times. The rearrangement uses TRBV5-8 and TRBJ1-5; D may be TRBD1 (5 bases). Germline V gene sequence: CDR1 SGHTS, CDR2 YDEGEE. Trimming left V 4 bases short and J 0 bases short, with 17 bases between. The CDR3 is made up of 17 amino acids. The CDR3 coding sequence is TGTGCCAGCAGCCCTGGGCTTAGACAGTCTAGCAATCAGCCCCAGCATTTT. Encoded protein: CASSPGLRQSSNQPQHF.

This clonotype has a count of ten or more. CDR3 bases: TGTGCCAGCAGCTACTCTACGGGGGACACTGAAGCTTTCTTT. It codes for CASSYSTGDTEAFF. The chain is built from TRBV5-5 and TRBJ1-1, with D possibly matching TRBD1 (5 bases). The germline V and J ends were trimmed by 3 bases and 3 bases, with 12 bases remaining between them. The CDR3 length is 14 residues. CDR1 is SGHKS, CDR2 YYEKEE, per germline (reference sequence).

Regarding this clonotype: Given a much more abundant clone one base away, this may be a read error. The CDR3 nucleotides are TGTGCAAATCGCTTATTGGAGCGACAGCTATACTCCTACGAGCAGTACTTC. Amino acid sequence: CANRLLERQLYSYEQYF. J is TRBJ2-7 and V is TRBV12-2; TRBD1 is the table's D call and was not checked against the DNA. TRBV12-2 is flagged as a pseudogene. This CDR3 has 17 residues.

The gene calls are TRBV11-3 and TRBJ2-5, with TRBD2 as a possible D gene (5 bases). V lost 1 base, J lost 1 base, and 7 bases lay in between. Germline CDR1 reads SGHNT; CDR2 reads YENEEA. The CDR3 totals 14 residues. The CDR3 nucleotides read TGTGCCAGCAGCTTAGGAGGGAGCCAAGAGACCCAGTACTTC. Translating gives CASSLGGSQETQYF.